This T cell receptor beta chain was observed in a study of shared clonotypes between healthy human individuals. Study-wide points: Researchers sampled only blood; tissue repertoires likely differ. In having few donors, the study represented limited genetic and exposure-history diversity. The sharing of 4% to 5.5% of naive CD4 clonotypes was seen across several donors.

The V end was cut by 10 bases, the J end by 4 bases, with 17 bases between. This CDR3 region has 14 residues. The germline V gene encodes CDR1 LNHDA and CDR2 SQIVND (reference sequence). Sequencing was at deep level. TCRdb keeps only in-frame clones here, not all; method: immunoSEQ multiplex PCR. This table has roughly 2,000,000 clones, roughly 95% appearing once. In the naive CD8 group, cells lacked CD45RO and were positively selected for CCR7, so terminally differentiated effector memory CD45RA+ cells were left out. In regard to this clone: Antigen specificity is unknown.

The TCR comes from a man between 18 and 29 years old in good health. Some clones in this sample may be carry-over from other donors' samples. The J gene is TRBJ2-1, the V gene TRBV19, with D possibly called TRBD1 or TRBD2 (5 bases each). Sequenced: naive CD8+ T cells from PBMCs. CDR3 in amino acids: CATWDQTSYNEQFF. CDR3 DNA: TGTGCCACTTGGGACCAAACGAGTTACAATGAGCAGTTCTTC.